This T cell receptor beta chain was retrieved from a study of T cell responses to AZD1222 COVID-19 vaccine. It was second doses at about 4 or about 12 weeks that were pooled. Study conclusions and caveats: Sampling that yielded the repertoires occurred only after the peak T cell response. Baseline serology detected seropositivity in only a handful of AZD1222 recipients. Close to half of spike-specific TCRs reportedly recognize unmutated variant regions.

This CDR3 comprises 16 residues. Deletions cut 0 bases from V and 0 bases from J, with 9 bases between. Libraries were prepared by immunoSEQ multiplex PCR; TCRdb keeps only in-frame clonotypes and omits some of them. The table lists 90,000 to 120,000 clones, 92% of them singletons. Of note for this clone: What it binds is not known.

The source of this sequence is an adult who received the AZD1222 COVID-19 vaccine. The V and J genes are TRBV23-1 and TRBJ1-3, with TRBD1 as a possible D gene (5 bases). TRBV23-1 falls under the ORF class, with uncertain function. Specimen: peripheral blood, collected 28 days after the second AZD1222 dose. The chain's CDR3 is CASSQSGRDSGNTIYF. CDR3 bases: TGCGCCAGCAGTCAATCCGGCAGGGACTCTGGAAACACCATATATTTT.